The 26 T cell receptor beta chains presented below share a single source sample, sequenced in a study of T cell changes during pregnancy in multiple sclerosis (dated by TCRdb to between 2018 and 2021). Receptors were amplified or captured by the immunoSEQ multiplex PCR assay. Sourced from immuneACCESS, this table was stored by TCRdb with only in-frame sequences that have V and J called. A share of the clones is absent; for the studies checked, an unresolved V gene accounts for under half, and the remainder has no known explanation. The sample records 90,000 to 120,000 clones, 85% to 95% of which are singletons. 0.78% of the sample is taken by the ten largest. The sequencing used peripheral blood, collected in the third trimester of pregnancy. These receptor sequences come from a female donor in good health, enrolled as a control in a pregnancy study.

The chain recombines TRBV6-5 with TRBJ1-2; D remains ambiguous. CDR3 length: 13 residues. The V and J ends lost 2 bases and 2 bases respectively, with 6 bases between them. The V gene's germline CDR1 is MNHEY and CDR2 SVGAGI. CDR3 DNA: TGTGCCAGCAGTTACGCCGGGAACTATGGCTACACCTTC. It codes for CASSYAGNYGYTF.

The chain has TRBV19 and TRBJ1-5; 9 nucleotides match TRBD1. The CDR3 has 14 amino acids. The germline CDR1 and CDR2 sequences are LNHDA and SQIVND (reference sequence). The V gene end was trimmed by 5 bases and the J gene end by 6 bases; junction bases not matched to a gene: 5. In DNA form, the CDR3 reads TGTGCCAGTAGTCCGACAGGGGGTTTTCAGCCCCAGCATTTT. Its protein is CASSPTGGFQPQHF.

This clone occurred once. The gene calls are TRBV6-5 and TRBJ1-5; no clear D. The CDR3 runs 14 residues. Germline V gene sequence: CDR1 MNHEY, CDR2 SVGAGI. Trimming removed 2 bases from V and 3 bases from J, with 8 bases in between. As DNA, the CDR3 is TGTGCCAGCAGTTACGGAGGTTTCAATCAGCCCCAGCATTTT. Protein sequence: CASSYGGFNQPQHF.

This chain links TRBV6-1 with TRBJ2-1, with TRBD1 identical over 12 bases. CDR3 size: 18 residues. Per germline, CDR1 MNHNS and CDR2 SASEGT. The V segment lost 1 base and the J segment 8 bases; nucleotides outside the gene matches: 12. The CDR3 DNA follows: TGTGCCAGCAGTGAAGAACTATCGCCCGGGACAGGGGGCTATGAGCAGTTCTTC. Translation: CASSEELSPGTGGYEQFF.

This clone was observed a handful of times. The chain couples TRBV4-1 to TRBJ1-5, with D possibly matching TRBD1 (6 bases). Trimming stripped 3 bases from V and 0 bases from J, with 15 bases between. Germline V gene data show CDR1 as MGHRA and CDR2 as YSYEKL. This CDR3 is 17 amino acids long. The CDR3 region has the DNA TGCGCCAGCAGCCAGGGCGGGGGCGGTTTTAGCAATCAGCCCCAGCATTTT. Translated, it gives CASSQGGGGFSNQPQHF.

The CDR3 reads CASTPGTGDIEAFF. CDR3 DNA: TGTGCCAGCACCCCCGGGACAGGGGACATCGAGGCTTTCTTT. The rearrangement uses TRBV7-9 and TRBJ1-1, with 10 bases matching TRBD1. The CDR3 consists of 14 residues. The germline V gene encodes CDR1 SEHNR and CDR2 FQNEAQ (reference sequence). With 7 bases clipped from V and 11 bases from J, the junction kept 13 bases outside the gene matches.

J is TRBJ1-1 and V is TRBV6-6; D might be TRBD1 (6 bases). This CDR3 contains 15 residues. Germline V gene lookup returns CDR1 MNHNY and CDR2 SVGAGI (reference sequence). Trimming stripped 8 bases from V and 0 bases from J, with 16 bases between. DNA of the CDR3: TGTGCCAGCTCACTACAGGGTCAGATGAACACTGAAGCTTTCTTT. This encodes CASSLQGQMNTEAFF.

This clone was picked up a small number of times. The gene calls are TRBV11-2 and TRBJ2-1; D is possibly TRBD1 (6 bases). Trimming removed 4 bases from V and 2 bases from J, with 12 bases in between. This CDR3 is 15 amino acids long. In germline, CDR1 is SGHAT, CDR2 FQNNGV. This CDR3 reads CASSSYGTPYNEQFF. DNA of the CDR3: TGTGCCAGCAGCTCATACGGGACACCCTACAATGAGCAGTTCTTC.

The J gene is TRBJ2-2, the V gene TRBV18, with D hard to call. The germline V gene has CDR1 KGHSH and CDR2 LQKENI. Between the trimmed V and J ends, which lost 2 bases and 1 base, there was a span of 8 bases. This CDR3 has 15 amino acids. Here the CDR3 DNA reads TGTGCCAGCTCACCATATTCAGGGAACACCGGGGAGCTGTTTTTT. It encodes CASSPYSGNTGELFF.

This chain connects TRBV4-2 to TRBJ1-5, with D possibly TRBD1 on 5 matching bases. V lost 0 bases and J 4 bases, leaving 10 bases between the germline ends. CDR1 LGHNA and CDR2 YNFKEQ come from the germline V gene. CDR3 length: 15 residues. The CDR3 spells CASSQDLQGNQPQHF. The CDR3 nucleotides read TGTGCCAGCAGCCAAGATCTTCAGGGTAATCAGCCCCAGCATTTT.

This chain connects TRBV18 to TRBJ2-2, with 13 nucleotides matching TRBD2. Trimming took 5 bases from V and 0 from J; bases not matched to a gene: 3. This CDR3 is 17 amino acids long. Looked up from germline, CDR1 is KGHSH and CDR2 is LQKENI. The CDR3 here is CASSGTSGVANTGELFF. The CDR3 DNA reads as TGTGCCAGCTCAGGGACTAGCGGGGTCGCGAACACCGGGGAGCTGTTTTTT.

This chain uses TRBV6-1 with TRBJ2-2, with D possibly TRBD2 on 7 matching bases. The germline V gene encodes CDR1 MNHNS and CDR2 SASEGT. The CDR3 is 17 residues long. Deletions cut 4 bases from V and 3 bases from J, with 18 bases between. CDR3 DNA: TGTGCCAGCAGTGGAGGGCTAGCGGACAGATACACCGGGGAGCTGTTTTTT. This codes for CASSGGLADRYTGELFF.

The CDR3 DNA follows: TGTGCCAGCAGCGCAAGGGGGTCGGGACAGGGGAACTATGGCTACACCTTC. It translates to CASSARGSGQGNYGYTF. V and J are TRBV9 and TRBJ1-2; TRBD1 matches 10 bases. Trimming at V came to 3 bases and at J to 2 bases, leaving 10 bases not matched to a gene. The CDR3 extends over 17 amino acids. Germline V lookup: CDR1 SGDLS, CDR2 YYNGEE.

This chain uses TRBV2 with TRBJ1-2; weak D call: TRBD1 (5 bases). V was clipped by 3 bases and J by 6 bases, with 11 bases between them. The CDR3 length is 13 residues. Per germline, CDR1 SNHLY and CDR2 FYNNEI. The CDR3 sequence is CASSDGKGNGYTF. The CDR3 DNA is TGTGCCAGCAGTGATGGGAAGGGGAATGGCTACACCTTC. The variable domain in full, with the rest retrieved from reference TRBV2 and TRBJ1-2, is EPEVTQTPSHQVTQMGQEVILRCVPISNHLYFYWYRQILGQKVEFLVSFYNNEISEKSEIFDDQFSVERPDGSNFTLKIRSTKLEDSAMYFCASSDGKGNGYTFGSGTRLTVV.

V gene TRBV7-6 combines with J gene TRBJ2-5; D gene unclear. Looked up from germline, CDR1 is SGHVS and CDR2 is FNYEAQ. V gave up 4 bases and J gave up 6 bases, with 12 bases separating them. The CDR3 is 13 amino acids. The CDR3 DNA reads as TGTGCCAGCAGCTCCACAGTCGCAAAGACCCAGTACTTC. Protein: CASSSTVAKTQYF.

This clone was seen only once. The chain carries TRBV6-6 and TRBJ1-6; tentative D call: TRBD1 (6 bases). Per the germline V gene, CDR1 is MNHNY and CDR2 is SVGAGI (reference sequence). Trimming pared 6 bases from V and 9 bases from J, leaving 15 bases between. This CDR3 contains 14 residues. CDR3 DNA sequence: TGTGCCAGCAGCCCAACCCGGGACACTTCACCCCTCCACTTT. Residues: CASSPTRDTSPLHF.

The chain joins TRBV11-2 to TRBJ1-6; 9 bases are a match to TRBD1. The CDR3 is 15 residues long. Trimming removed 5 bases from V and 6 bases from J; junction bases left unmatched: 5. Looked up from germline, CDR1 is SGHAT and CDR2 is FQNNGV. This CDR3 reads CASSPRTGVNSPLHF. CDR3 in DNA: TGTGCCAGCAGCCCCCGGACAGGGGTTAATTCACCCCTCCACTTT. Full variable domain (missing parts from reference TRBV11-2 and TRBJ1-6): EAGVAQSPRYKIIEKRQSVAFWCNPISGHATLYWYQQILGQGPKLLIQFQNNGVVDDSQLPKDRFSAERLKGVDSTLKIQPAKLEDSAVYLCASSPRTGVNSPLHFGNGTRLTVT.

The V and J genes are TRBV14 and TRBJ2-1, with D perhaps matching TRBD1 (6 bases). Germline V gene data show CDR1 as SGHDN and CDR2 as FVKESK. There are 16 residues in the CDR3. V was cut by 3 bases and J by 4 bases, with 16 bases left in between. The CDR3: CASSHETGAFYNEQFF. The CDR3, as DNA: TGTGCCAGCAGCCACGAGACAGGCGCTTTTTACAATGAGCAGTTCTTC.

J is TRBJ2-2 and V is TRBV4-2, with 8 bases matching TRBD1. The CDR3 has 14 residues. The V and J ends lost 8 bases and 3 bases, in that order; junction bases with no gene match: 5. Looked up from germline, CDR1 is LGHNA and CDR2 is YNFKEQ. The CDR3 loop reads CASHTGGYTGELFF. The DNA for the CDR3 is TGTGCCAGCCACACAGGGGGGTACACCGGGGAGCTGTTTTTT.

J is TRBJ1-1 and V is TRBV9, with D unclear. This CDR3 contains 13 residues. CDR1 is SGDLS, CDR2 YYNGEE, per germline. Trimming cost V 5 bases and J 3 bases, with 11 bases left between them. The CDR3 DNA reads TGTGCCAGCAGTCGTAGTATGGACACTGAAGCTTTCTTT. Translated, it gives CASSRSMDTEAFF.

This chain joins TRBV27 and TRBJ2-7; TRBD1 agrees at 7 bases. J was trimmed by 2 bases and V by 2 bases; bases with no gene match: 6. This CDR3 is 15 amino acids long. In germline, CDR1 is MNHEY, CDR2 SMNVEV (reference sequence). CDR3 nucleotides: TGTGCCAGCAGTTTAGGGCAGGGGGTAGCCTACGAGCAGTACTTC. Its protein product is CASSLGQGVAYEQYF.

V usage is TRBV2 and J usage is TRBJ2-7; D is unclear. CDR3 length equals 11 residues. V dropped 5 bases and J dropped 4 bases, with 6 bases sitting between them. Germline CDR1 SNHLY, CDR2 FYNNEI. This CDR3 is CASSYTYEQYF. The CDR3 DNA follows: TGTGCCAGCAGTTACACGTACGAGCAGTACTTC.

J is TRBJ2-7 and V is TRBV4-3; TRBD2 might be the D (6 bases). The V gene lost 1 base and the J gene lost 1 base, with 11 bases spanning the gap. CDR3 size: 15 residues. The germline CDR1 and CDR2 sequences are LGHNA and YSLEER. The CDR3 region is CASSQARSGSYEQYF. The DNA for the CDR3 is TGCGCCAGCAGCCAAGCTCGTAGCGGTTCCTACGAGCAGTACTTC.

V is TRBV27 and J is TRBJ1-2, with TRBD1 identical over 7 bases. With V trimmed by 6 bases and J by 4 bases, 5 bases remained unmatched. CDR1 and CDR2 from the germline V gene are MNHEY and SMNVEV (reference sequence). The CDR3 runs 13 residues. For the CDR3, the DNA is TGTGCCAGCAGCCTAGGGGGCGGCTATGGCTACACCTTC. This sequence encodes CASSLGGGYGYTF.

The gene calls are TRBV5-1 and TRBJ2-7, with D perhaps matching TRBD2 (5 bases). The CDR3 covers 12 residues. V was clipped by 1 base and J by 5 bases, with 7 bases between them. The V gene's germline CDR1 is SGHRS and CDR2 YFSETQ. CDR3 DNA sequence: TGCGCCAGCAGCTTGTCGGGAAACGAGCAGTACTTC. It is translated as CASSLSGNEQYF. Using reference TRBV5-1 and TRBJ2-7 for the parts outside the CDR3, the full variable domain is KAGVTQTPRYLIKTRGQQVTLSCSPISGHRSVSWYQQTPGQGLQFLFEYFSETQRNKGNFPGRFSGRQFSNSRSEMNVSTLELGDSALYLCASSLSGNEQYFGPGTRLTVT.

This chain uses TRBV30 with TRBJ1-1; a weak D match, TRBD1 (5 bases). The CDR3 is made up of 15 amino acids. CDR1 and CDR2 from the germline V gene are GTSNPN and SVGIG (reference sequence). The germline V and J ends were trimmed by 3 bases and 5 bases, with 19 bases remaining between them. The CDR3 region has the DNA TGTGCCTGGAGCTACGTCGGGGGAGGAGGGACTGAAGCTTTCTTT. Amino acid sequence: CAWSYVGGGGTEAFF.